This TCR beta chain was identified during a study of blood T cell repertoires in COVID-19. There are 17 residues in the CDR3. V dropped 3 bases and J dropped 4 bases, with 21 bases sitting between them. In germline, CDR1 is MNHEY, CDR2 SMNVEV (reference sequence). Sequenced by immunoSEQ multiplex PCR; TCRdb stores in-frame clones only, minus some. The sample includes approximately 210,000 clones, 82% of them seen just once. V gene TRBV27 combines with J gene TRBJ1-2; TRBD1 is a possible D gene (6 bases). The source of this sequence is a woman over 75 with acute or convalescent COVID-19. The sample consisted of peripheral blood. The CDR3 protein is CASSFNGAGGHRYGYTF. The CDR3 nucleotides read TGTGCCAGCAGTTTCAATGGGGCGGGGGGCCACCGCTATGGCTACACCTTC.